This paragraph covers one T cell receptor (beta chain) sequence. Its specificity is not known. 5' RACE that incorporated UMI labels was used to prepare the TRB cDNA libraries. TCRdb reprocessed the 5' RACE reads and stores each CDR3 protein as one record, lacking DNA. Across about 150,000 distinct CDR3 sequences, the top ten clones capture approximately 0.51% of the sample. Naive cells were sorted as CD45RO-, CCR7+, CD27+ and CD95-. These data come from a study of CXCR3-negative and CXCR3-positive naive CD8 T cells. Study observations and caveats: Memory CD8+ cells showed much lower diversity, while both naive subsets were comparably high. CXCR3-expressing naive cells carried TRB CDR3s more hydrophobic than those of CXCR3-negative naive cells. Similar TRBV-TRBJ usage characterized naive CXCR3-negative and CXCR3-positive cells; memory cells differed.

From germline, CDR1 is SEHNR and CDR2 FQNEAQ (reference sequence). CDR3 length: 14 residues. This chain links TRBV7-9 with TRBJ1-2; the TCRdb call, TRBD1, lacks DNA for checking. The clonotype comes from a human donor in good health. Some clones in this sample may be carry-over from other donors' samples. The specimen was naive CXCR3+ CD8+ T cells from blood. Described subset: CD45RO-CCR7+CD27+CD95- naive CD8+ T cells expressing CXCR3 (TNR3+). CDR3: CASAGGIDNYGYTF.